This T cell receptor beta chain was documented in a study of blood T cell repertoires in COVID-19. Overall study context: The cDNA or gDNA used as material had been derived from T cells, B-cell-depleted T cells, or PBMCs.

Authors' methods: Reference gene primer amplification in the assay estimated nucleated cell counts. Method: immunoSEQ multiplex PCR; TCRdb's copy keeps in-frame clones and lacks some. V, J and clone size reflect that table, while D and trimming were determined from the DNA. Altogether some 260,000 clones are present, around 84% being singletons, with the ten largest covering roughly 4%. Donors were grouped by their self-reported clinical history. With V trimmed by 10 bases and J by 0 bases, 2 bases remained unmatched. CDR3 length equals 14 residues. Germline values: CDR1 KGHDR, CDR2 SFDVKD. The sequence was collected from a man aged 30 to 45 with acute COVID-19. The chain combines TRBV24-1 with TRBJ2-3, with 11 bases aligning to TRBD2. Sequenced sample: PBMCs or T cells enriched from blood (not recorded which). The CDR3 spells CATGTSGSTDTQYF. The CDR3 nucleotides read TGTGCCACTGGGACTAGCGGTAGCACAGATACGCAGTATTTT.